Below are 5 T cell receptor beta chains sequenced from a single sample in a study of T-cell memory formation after mild COVID-19 (dated by TCRdb to the early 2020s). The library relied on 5' RACE. Sequenced using an Illumina NovaSeq 6000. TCRdb redid the processing of the public reads, applying fastp at Q25 and MiXCR, and retained in-frame beta chains. Under each unique CDR3 protein, matching rows form one entry showing the most common genes and DNA. This sample has some 450,000 distinct CDR3 sequences in its table, and more than 15% of those were observed once. Under 25% of the sample comes from the top ten. Source material: PBMCs or a T cell subset sorted from them (not recorded which). The receptor set was obtained from a man younger than 35 who had mild COVID-19 (a few samples of this study predate the infection). The sample titles of this study are shuffled in the database, so cell type and time point are left out; the donor was told from shared clones.

The chain combines TRBV10-3 with TRBJ2-1; TRBD2 aligns across 10 bases. CDR1 and CDR2 (germline): ENHRY, SYGVKD. The CDR3 covers 16 residues. The V segment lost 4 bases and the J segment 1 base; nucleotides outside the gene matches: 4. The DNA of the CDR3 is TGTGCCATCAGTGGAACTAGCGGGGCTTCCTACAATGAGCAGTTCTTC. Translated, it gives CAISGTSGASYNEQFF.

The rearrangement uses TRBV7-9 and TRBJ2-5; TRBD1 or TRBD2 may be the D gene (5 bases each). Trimming took off 5 bases at V and 5 bases at J, with 12 bases between the two ends. The CDR3 totals 13 residues. Per germline, CDR1 SEHNR and CDR2 FQNEAQ (reference sequence). CDR3 sequence: CASSPWGSETQYF. DNA for the CDR3: TGTGCCAGCAGCCCCTGGGGGTCCGAGACCCAGTACTTC.

This clonotype was picked up a small number of times. V usage is TRBV5-1 and J usage is TRBJ1-5; 7 nucleotides match TRBD1. This CDR3 spans 14 amino acids. Trimming took 4 bases from V and 3 from J; bases not matched to a gene: 4. The germline V gene has CDR1 SGHRS and CDR2 YFSETQ. CDR3 nucleotide sequence: TGCGCCAGCAGCGAGGGACAGAACAATCAGCCCCAGCATTTT. Amino acid sequence: CASSEGQNNQPQHF. Variable domain in full (rest from reference TRBV5-1 and TRBJ1-5): KAGVTQTPRYLIKTRGQQVTLSCSPISGHRSVSWYQQTPGQGLQFLFEYFSETQRNKGNFPGRFSGRQFSNSRSEMNVSTLELGDSALYLCASSEGQNNQPQHFGDGTRLSIL.

The chain recombines TRBV10-3 with TRBJ2-3, with D tentatively TRBD2 (5 bases). Per the germline V gene, CDR1 is ENHRY and CDR2 is SYGVKD. The CDR3 has 16 amino acids. V lost 3 bases and J 2 bases, leaving 15 bases between the germline ends. CDR3 protein: CAISDRKRDTTDTQYF. As DNA, the CDR3 is TGTGCCATCAGTGATCGGAAGAGGGATACCACAGATACGCAGTATTTT.

This chain links TRBV7-2 with TRBJ1-5, with D possibly TRBD1 on 5 matching bases. This CDR3 spans 15 amino acids. Germline V gene data show CDR1 as SGHTA and CDR2 as FQGNSA. Deletions cut 3 bases from V and 3 bases from J, with 12 bases between. CDR3 in amino acids: CASSFAQGDNQPQHF. CDR3 bases: TGTGCCAGCAGCTTCGCCCAGGGAGACAATCAGCCCCAGCATTTT.